This T cell receptor beta chain was captured in a study of OX40 agonist ivuxolimab in advanced cancers. Study summary: Each dose-escalation patient presented with hepatocellular carcinoma, melanoma, renal cell or head and neck cancer.

Study-wide results and limits: The study found among the lowest clonal expansion in partial responders at 0.1-3.0 mg/kg. CD8+ T cells averaged more expanded clones than CD4+.

The table came from immunoSEQ multiplex PCR; TCRdb's copy has only in-frame clones and leaves some out. The sample has 90,000 or so clones; roughly 90% are singletons. At baseline, cycle 4 day 1, and cycle 7 day 1, blood was sampled. As concerns this clone: Its specificity is not known.

The V end was cut by 2 bases, the J end by 3 bases, with 13 bases between. CDR1 and CDR2 (germline): GTSNPN, SVGIG (reference sequence). This CDR3 is built from 14 residues. Sample: CD4+ or CD8+ T cells sorted from blood, taken in a trial of the OX40 agonist ivuxolimab. The gene calls are TRBV30 and TRBJ2-5, with D maybe TRBD1 (5 bases). The receptor comes from an adult with an advanced solid tumor such as melanoma, head and neck, liver or kidney cancer. The CDR3 region has the DNA TGTGCCTGGAGTCAAGGGTTACAGGAAGAGACCCAGTACTTC. Translating it yields CAWSQGLQEETQYF.